The clone carrying this TCR beta chain was observed many times. This sample's TCRbeta library carried unique molecular identifier barcodes. Each CDR3 protein gets one entry after TCRdb re-called the PCR reads with MiXCR. The data show 600,000 to 700,000 distinct CDR3 sequences, with around 17% seen just once and about 1.1% held by the top ten. These data come from a study of T-cell reconstitution after alpha-beta-depleted transplantation in children. This CDR3 has 13 residues. V lost 1 base and J lost 10, with 11 bases in between. Germline CDR1 is SGHRS and CDR2 is YFSETQ. Material: PBMCs from the stem cell graft donor, obtained from the stem cell graft. The source is a human donor who donated a stem cell graft to a child with acute myeloid leukemia. The chain has TRBV5-1 and TRBJ1-4; perhaps TRBD1 as D (5 bases). The CDR3 sequence: CASSLQGTGKLFF. The CDR3 DNA reads as TGCGCCAGCAGCTTGCAAGGGACGGGAAAACTGTTTTTT.